This passage covers 10 T cell receptor beta chains from one sample sequenced in a study of blood T cell repertoires in COVID-19. TCRdb's copy holds only in-frame clones and misses some; the assay was immunoSEQ multiplex PCR. The sample shows 120,000 or so clones, around three quarters of them seen only once. Source material: peripheral blood. These TCRs come from a woman between 65 and 79 years old with acute or convalescent COVID-19.

This chain connects TRBV30 to TRBJ1-1, with unresolved D. Germline CDR1 reads GTSNPN; CDR2 reads SVGIG (reference sequence). V lost 3 bases and J 3 bases, leaving 11 bases between the germline ends. The CDR3 spans 13 residues. The CDR3 nucleotides read TGTGCCTGGAGAGGCGATCGGGACACTGAAGCTTTCTTT. This sequence encodes CAWRGDRDTEAFF.

A few counts support this clone. The rearrangement joins TRBV5-1 to TRBJ2-1, with TRBD2 matching over 12 bases. Germline V CDR1 and CDR2: SGHRS, YFSETQ. Losses at the gene ends were 1 base for V and 8 bases for J; bases not matched to a gene: 7. This CDR3 contains 16 residues. The CDR3 sequence is CASSLPSGGALDEQFF. The DNA for the CDR3 is TGCGCCAGCAGCTTGCCTAGCGGGGGGGCCCTCGATGAGCAGTTCTTC.

The J gene is TRBJ2-2, the V gene TRBV9; 10 positions agree with TRBD2. V lost 9 bases to trimming and J lost 3 bases; unmatched junction nucleotides: 5. Per the germline V gene, CDR1 is SGDLS and CDR2 is YYNGEE. The CDR3 covers 14 residues. CDR3 sequence: CATKRGGDTGELFF. DNA for the CDR3: TGTGCCACCAAGCGGGGGGGTGACACCGGGGAGCTGTTTTTT.

The chain couples TRBV4-3 to TRBJ2-1; D is perhaps TRBD1 (6 bases). With 0 bases removed from V and 9 bases from J, the gap between germline ends came to 12 bases. The CDR3 length is 14 residues. Germline loops: CDR1 LGHNA, CDR2 YSLEER. Here the CDR3 reads CASSQDQGRGEQFF. CDR3 nucleotide sequence: TGCGCCAGCAGCCAAGACCAGGGGAGAGGTGAGCAGTTCTTC.

The chain links TRBV11-2 to TRBJ2-1; D unclear. Trimming took off 3 bases at V and 5 bases at J, with 14 bases between the two ends. Germline CDR1 SGHAT, CDR2 FQNNGV. The CDR3 loop spans 15 amino acids. The CDR3 DNA reads TGTGCCAGCAGCTTTGGCTCCCGGCTAGACAATGAGCAGTTCTTC. Protein sequence: CASSFGSRLDNEQFF.

This CDR3 reads CASSRSLAEASTDTQYF. The CDR3 nucleotides are TGTGCCAGCAGCCGATCACTAGCGGAGGCCAGCACAGATACGCAGTATTTT. J is TRBJ2-3 and V is TRBV28; TRBD2 aligns across 8 bases. CDR1 is MDHEN, CDR2 SYDVKM, per germline. This CDR3 contains 17 residues. After removal of 6 bases from V and 0 bases from J, the junction contained 11 bases not matched to a gene.

This clone came up a few times. The rearrangement uses TRBV4-1 and TRBJ1-1, with D possibly matching TRBD1 (5 bases). This CDR3 has 15 residues. Germline V gene data show CDR1 as MGHRA and CDR2 as YSYEKL. The V end lost 3 bases, the J end lost 4 bases, and 15 bases lay between the germline ends. In DNA form, the CDR3 reads TGCGCCAGCAGCCATAACGACAGAGGCGGCACTGAAGCTTTCTTT. Translation gives CASSHNDRGGTEAFF.

The chain employs TRBV9 and TRBJ1-6; D possibly corresponds to TRBD1 (6 bases). The CDR3 runs 13 residues. Trimming left V 3 bases short and J 9 bases short, with 10 bases between. Germline CDR1 SGDLS, CDR2 YYNGEE. The chain's CDR3 is CASSATGFSPLHF. The CDR3 DNA reads TGTGCCAGCAGCGCCACAGGGTTTTCACCCCTCCACTTT.

CDR3 amino acids: CASGTSGGTQETQYF. The CDR3 DNA is TGCGCCAGCGGGACTAGCGGGGGGACCCAAGAGACCCAGTACTTC. The chain recombines TRBV10-2 with TRBJ2-5; 15 nucleotides agree with TRBD2. The CDR3 loop spans 15 amino acids. The trim removed 8 bases at V and 1 base at J, leaving 2 bases unmatched. Germline loops: CDR1 WSHSY, CDR2 SAAADI.

V usage is TRBV18 and J usage is TRBJ2-1, with 11 positions matching TRBD2. Per germline, CDR1 KGHSH and CDR2 LQKENI. Trimming cost V 4 bases and J 5 bases; bases outside gene matches: 4. This CDR3 comprises 15 residues. The CDR3 DNA follows: TGTGCCAGCTCACTGACTAGCGGGAAAGACAATGAGCAGTTCTTC. This sequence encodes CASSLTSGKDNEQFF.